A single sample gave rise to the 24 T cell receptor beta chains below, sequenced in a study of control samples from healthy donors and cancer patients. Clones were read by immunoSEQ multiplex PCR, and TCRdb kept only the in-frame ones, dropping some. The sample shows approximately 94,000 clones, approximately 86% of them seen only once. Sequenced material: blood. These receptors all come from a woman aged 45 to 65 in good health.

The chain couples TRBV27 to TRBJ1-1; tentatively, D is TRBD1 (6 bases). Deletions cut 4 bases from V and 2 bases from J, with 14 bases between. The germline V gene encodes CDR1 MNHEY and CDR2 SMNVEV (reference sequence). This CDR3 has 15 residues. CDR3 nucleotide sequence: TGTGCCAGCAGTTCCCGCCGGGACACAAACACTGAAGCTTTCTTT. It yields the protein CASSSRRDTNTEAFF.

The chain carries TRBV7-9 and TRBJ2-2; perhaps TRBD2 as D (6 bases). Germline assignment: CDR1 SEHNR and CDR2 FQNEAQ (reference sequence). This CDR3 contains 15 residues. V lost 6 bases, J lost 7 bases, and 18 bases lay in between. This chain's CDR3 is CASSRRETVIGELFF. In DNA form, the CDR3 reads TGTGCCAGCAGTCGCCGGGAGACCGTGATCGGGGAGCTGTTTTTT.

The V call is TRBV18, the J call TRBJ2-5; 7 bases agree with TRBD1. The CDR3 length is 14 residues. V lost 0 bases, J lost 5 bases, and 3 bases stayed unmatched. The V gene's germline CDR1 is KGHSH and CDR2 LQKENI. CDR3 residues: CASSPPTGTETQYF. The CDR3 DNA follows: TGTGCCAGCTCACCACCGACAGGGACGGAGACCCAGTACTTC.

The chain is built from TRBV6-2 or TRBV6-3 and TRBJ2-7, with D perhaps TRBD2 (6 bases). V was shortened by 2 bases and J by 7 bases, with 15 bases between the two germline ends. This CDR3 is built from 14 residues. In germline, CDR1 is MNHEY, CDR2 SVGEGT. The CDR3 sequence: CASSYPGLIEEQYF. The CDR3 DNA follows: TGTGCCAGCAGTTACCCGGGACTCATCGAGGAGCAGTACTTC.

The V call is TRBV5-4, the J call TRBJ2-2; D may be TRBD1 (5 bases). Germline CDR1 reads SGHNT; CDR2 reads YYREEE (reference sequence). The length of the CDR3 is 15 residues. V was cut by 0 bases and J by 7 bases, with 13 bases left in between. CDR3 bases: TGTGCCAGCAGCTTGGACCAGGGCCGAGTCGGGGAGCTGTTTTTT. Protein product: CASSLDQGRVGELFF.

This chain links TRBV6-5 with TRBJ1-2, with no clear D. The CDR3 covers 12 residues. Germline V gene data show CDR1 as MNHEY and CDR2 as SVGAGI. Between the trimmed V and J ends, which lost 8 bases and 4 bases, there was a span of 11 bases. CDR3 residues: CASSRAAYGYTF. The CDR3 DNA follows: TGTGCCAGCTCTCGGGCAGCCTATGGCTACACCTTC.

This chain uses TRBV28 with TRBJ1-1; the D gene is possibly TRBD1 (6 bases). The CDR3 contains 14 residues. From germline, CDR1 is MDHEN and CDR2 SYDVKM. Trimming removed 6 bases from V and 3 bases from J, with 14 bases in between. The CDR3 DNA follows: TGTGCCAGCAGCCGTACAGGGTATGACACTGAAGCTTTCTTT. It translates to CASSRTGYDTEAFF.

V and J are TRBV5-1 and TRBJ1-6, with 11 bases aligning to TRBD1. Trimming took 3 bases from V and 8 from J; bases not matched to a gene: 1. CDR1 and CDR2 (germline): SGHRS, YFSETQ. The CDR3 sequence is 14 residues long. The CDR3 spells CASSWTGGDSPLHF. The DNA for the CDR3 is TGCGCCAGCAGCTGGACAGGGGGCGATTCACCCCTCCACTTT.

The chain recombines TRBV28 with TRBJ1-5; D is unresolved. This CDR3 comprises 15 residues. Germline V CDR1 and CDR2: MDHEN, SYDVKM. Trimming left V 4 bases short and J 4 bases short, with 14 bases between. CDR3 DNA: TGTGCCAGCAGTTCCGTCCGGGGTTGGAATCAGCCCCAGCATTTT. Encoded protein: CASSSVRGWNQPQHF.

This clone showed up just a few times. The chain has TRBV5-8 and TRBJ1-5; D unclear. Trimming left V 2 bases short and J 4 bases short, with 4 bases between. Looked up from germline, CDR1 is SGHTS and CDR2 is YDEGEE. The CDR3 is 12 amino acids. The DNA of the CDR3 is TGTGCCAGCAGCTTAAGTAATCAGCCCCAGCATTTT. Amino acids: CASSLSNQPQHF.

The gene calls are TRBV5-6 and TRBJ2-6; 8 nucleotides agree with TRBD1. Losses at the gene ends were 0 bases for V and 3 bases for J; bases not matched to a gene: 2. Germline V gene data show CDR1 as SGHDT and CDR2 as YYEEEE. The CDR3 extends over 16 amino acids. The CDR3 DNA reads TGTGCCAGCAGCTTGGACAGGGGGTATGGGGCCAACGTCCTGACTTTC. Translation gives CASSLDRGYGANVLTF.

This clone was seen ten or more times. V gene TRBV12-3 or TRBV12-4 combines with J gene TRBJ2-1; 7 positions match TRBD1. Unmatched junction bases numbered 5, after V lost 6 bases and J lost 6 bases. The CDR3 runs to 13 residues. The CDR3: CASSPDRANEQFF. Written as DNA, the CDR3 is TGTGCCAGCAGCCCCGACAGGGCCAATGAGCAGTTCTTC.

This clone was detected only a few times. The gene calls are TRBV5-8 and TRBJ2-5; D is ambiguous. From germline, CDR1 is SGHTS and CDR2 YDEGEE. The CDR3 sequence is 12 residues long. V lost 0 bases and J 2 bases, leaving 2 bases between the germline ends. The CDR3 DNA sequence: TGTGCCAGCAGCTTGGTGCAAGAGACCCAGTACTTC. Translating it yields CASSLVQETQYF.

The chain is built from TRBV5-5 and TRBJ1-6; 11 bases align to TRBD1. Germline CDR1 SGHKS, CDR2 YYEKEE (reference sequence). After removal of 4 bases from V and 8 bases from J, the junction contained 5 bases not matched to a gene. The CDR3 is made up of 15 amino acids. CDR3 region: CASSVGGQGDSPLHF. The CDR3 nucleotides read TGTGCCAGCAGCGTTGGGGGACAGGGGGATTCACCCCTCCACTTT. The whole variable domain, remainder taken from reference TRBV5-5 and TRBJ1-6, is DAGVTQSPTHLIKTRGQQVTLRCSPISGHKSVSWYQQVLGQGPQFIFQYYEKEERGRGNFPDRFSARQFPNYSSELNVNALLLGDSALYLCASSVGGQGDSPLHFGNGTRLTVT.

The chain uses TRBV7-6 and TRBJ1-1, with D uncertain. Germline V gene data show CDR1 as SGHVS and CDR2 as FNYEAQ. The V end lost 4 bases, the J end lost 5 bases, and 20 bases lay between the germline ends. CDR3 length equals 16 residues. Here the CDR3 reads CASSSRTVIPKTEAFF. CDR3 DNA sequence: TGTGCCAGCAGCTCGAGGACCGTTATACCTAAGACTGAAGCTTTCTTT.

The gene calls are TRBV29-1 and TRBJ1-2; possible D gene TRBD1, 5 bases. Trimming left V 7 bases short and J 4 bases short, with 16 bases between. The CDR3 consists of 13 residues. Germline-derived CDR1 and CDR2 are SQVTM and ANQGSEA. Here the CDR3 reads CSAAEDRSYGYTF. In DNA form, the CDR3 reads TGCAGCGCCGCTGAAGACAGATCCTATGGCTACACCTTC.

This rearrangement joins TRBV27 to TRBJ2-2, with 7 positions matching TRBD1. CDR1 MNHEY and CDR2 SMNVEV come from the germline V gene (reference sequence). The CDR3 is made up of 16 amino acids. Losses at the gene ends were 6 bases for V and 5 bases for J; bases not matched to a gene: 12. The CDR3 protein is CASSPRQGMLTGELFF. CDR3 nucleotides: TGTGCCAGCAGCCCTCGACAGGGAATGCTAACCGGGGAGCTGTTTTTT.

The chain recombines TRBV11-1 with TRBJ1-4; D call uncertain. CDR1 is SGHAT, CDR2 FQDESV, per germline (reference sequence). Trimming stripped 2 bases from V and 8 bases from J, with 15 bases between. CDR3 length: 15 amino acids. CDR3 DNA: TGTGCCAGCAGCTTAAACCCGTCCAATGGAGAAAAACTGTTTTTT. Translating it yields CASSLNPSNGEKLFF.

The V call is TRBV5-4, the J call TRBJ1-3; D is possibly TRBD1 (6 bases). Trimming left V 1 base short and J 7 bases short, with 9 bases between. CDR1 is SGHNT, CDR2 YYREEE, per germline (reference sequence). The CDR3 sequence is 13 residues long. The CDR3 DNA reads TGTGCCAGCAGCTTGCCAGGGGTCAACACCATATATTTT. Encoded protein: CASSLPGVNTIYF.

The CDR3 coding sequence is TGTGCCAGTGGCAGTAGCGGGTCTGGGGAGACCCAGTACTTC. It encodes CASGSSGSGETQYF. The genes are TRBV19 and TRBJ2-5; TRBD2 matches at 7 bases. V was pared by 8 bases and J by 5 bases, with 11 bases of the junction left unmatched. The CDR3 consists of 14 residues. The germline gives CDR1 LNHDA, CDR2 SQIVND (reference sequence).

The chain combines TRBV25-1 with TRBJ1-5; TRBD1 might be the D (6 bases). V was shortened by 5 bases and J by 0 bases, with 17 bases between the two germline ends. The CDR3 runs 17 residues. Germline loops: CDR1 MGHDK, CDR2 SYGVNS. CDR3 bases: TGTGCCAGCAGTAAAAACCATACAGGGTATAGCAATCAGCCCCAGCATTTT. Its translation: CASSKNHTGYSNQPQHF.

The gene calls are TRBV3-1 (or the pseudogene TRBV3-2) and TRBJ1-2, with TRBD1 matching over 9 bases. This CDR3 has 15 amino acids. Germline V gene lookup returns CDR1 LGHDT and CDR2 YNNKEL (reference sequence). Unmatched junction bases numbered 5, after V lost 4 bases and J lost 2 bases. The CDR3 DNA sequence: TGTGCCAGCAGCCGTCCCGGGACAGGGAACTATGGCTACACCTTC. It translates to CASSRPGTGNYGYTF.

The V call is TRBV7-9, the J call TRBJ1-2, with D perhaps TRBD1 (5 bases). Trimming took off 2 bases at V and 6 bases at J, with 13 bases between the two ends. The CDR3 has 14 amino acids. Germline V gene data show CDR1 as SEHNR and CDR2 as FQNEAQ (reference sequence). CDR3 region: CASSLTGPPDGYTF. The CDR3 DNA follows: TGTGCCAGCAGCTTAACGGGGCCCCCGGATGGCTACACCTTC.

V usage is TRBV11-2 and J usage is TRBJ2-2; TRBD2 matches 7 bases. The CDR3 is 15 residues long. Trimming removed 5 bases from V and 3 bases from J; junction bases left unmatched: 6. Germline lookup yields CDR1 SGHAT and CDR2 FQNNGV. The CDR3 DNA reads TGTGCCAGCAGCATTAGCGGGTCCTACACCGGGGAGCTGTTTTTT. Amino acid sequence: CASSISGSYTGELFF.